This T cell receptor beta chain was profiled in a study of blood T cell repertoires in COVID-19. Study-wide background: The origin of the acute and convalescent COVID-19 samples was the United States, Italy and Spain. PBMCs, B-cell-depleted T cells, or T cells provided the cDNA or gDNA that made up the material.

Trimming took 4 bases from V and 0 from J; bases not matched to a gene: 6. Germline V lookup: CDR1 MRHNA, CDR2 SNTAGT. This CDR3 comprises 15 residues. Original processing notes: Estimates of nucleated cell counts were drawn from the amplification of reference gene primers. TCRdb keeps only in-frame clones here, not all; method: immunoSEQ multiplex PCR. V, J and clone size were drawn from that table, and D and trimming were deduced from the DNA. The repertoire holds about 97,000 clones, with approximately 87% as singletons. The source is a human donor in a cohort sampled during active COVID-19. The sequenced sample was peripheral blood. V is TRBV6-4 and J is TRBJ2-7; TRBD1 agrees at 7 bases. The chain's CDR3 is CASSAGPGGSYEQYF. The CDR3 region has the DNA TGTGCCAGCAGTGCGGGACCAGGGGGCTCCTACGAGCAGTACTTC.